This T cell receptor (beta chain) is drawn from a study of STAT3 mutations in large granular lymphocyte leukemia. The data were produced by immunoSEQ multiplex PCR, yet TCRdb's version contains in-frame clones alone and is incomplete. The sample shows roughly 1,300 clones, about 70% of them seen only once. This clone occurred a few times. No antigen is known for it. Study observations and caveats: Every T-cell large granular lymphocyte leukemia patient had at least one immunodominant TCR beta clonotype.

The CDR3 is made up of 14 amino acids. Germline lookup yields CDR1 MNHEY and CDR2 SVGAGI. Trimming cost V 0 bases and J 1 base, with 6 bases left between them. The chain couples TRBV6-5 to TRBJ1-1; D not certain. The sequencing input was peripheral blood mononuclear cells. The origin of this receptor is a woman aged 70-85 years with T-cell large granular lymphocyte leukemia. Some clones in this sample may be carry-over from other donors' samples. For the CDR3, the DNA is TGTGCCAGCAGTTACTCGACACCGAACACTGAAGCTTTCTTT. Residues: CASSYSTPNTEAFF.